This TCR beta chain was sequenced for a study of cytomegalovirus exposure and HLA in healthy donors. Findings of the study overall: A later analysis linked a missense DCLRE1C variant to TCR beta V- and J-gene trimming. Later on, analysis showed that most CMV-associated TCR beta chains appeared to be HLA-restricted.

In the case of this clone: The antigen is unknown.

Trimming took off 6 bases at V and 0 bases at J, with 11 bases between the two ends. Per germline, CDR1 LNHDA and CDR2 SQIVND (reference sequence). CDR3 length: 14 amino acids. PCR used 60 Vbeta primers and 13 Jbeta primers. Profiling relied on immunoSEQ multiplex PCR, and the TCRdb table lists in-frame clones only, not all of them. The sample lists 140,000 to 150,000 clones, roughly 80% occurring once. The receptor's source is a man aged 40-50 years in good health and CMV-seropositive. Source material: PBMCs. The chain links TRBV19 to TRBJ1-2, with a possible D match to TRBD1 (6 bases). In DNA, the CDR3 is TGTGCCAGTAGACCACAGGGAGCTAACTATGGCTACACCTTC. It encodes CASRPQGANYGYTF. The variable domain in full, completed from reference TRBV19 and TRBJ1-2, reads DGGITQSPKYLFRKEGQNVTLSCEQNLNHDAMYWYRQDPGQGLRLIYYSQIVNDFQKGDIAEGYSVSREKKESFPLTVTSAQKNPTAFYLCASRPQGANYGYTFGSGTRLTVV.